This TCR beta chain was retrieved from a study of cytomegalovirus exposure and HLA in healthy donors. CDR3 length: 14 residues. The V and J ends lost 6 bases and 2 bases, in that order; junction bases with no gene match: 5. Germline values: CDR1 SNHLY, CDR2 FYNNEI. A multiplex PCR was run with 60 Vbeta primers and 13 Jbeta primers. The data were produced by immunoSEQ multiplex PCR, yet TCRdb's version contains in-frame clones alone and is incomplete. The sample lists roughly 150,000 clones, roughly 77% occurring once. What was sequenced was PBMCs. This receptor was taken from a man between 45 and 60 years old in good health and CMV-seropositive. V is TRBV2 and J is TRBJ2-7; 9 nucleotides match TRBD1. CDR3 bases: TGTGCCAGCAGGGCCGGGACAGGGCCCTACGAGCAGTACTTC. As protein: CASRAGTGPYEQYF.